The T cell receptor beta chain under discussion was sequenced for a study of blood T cell repertoires in COVID-19. Study-level background: In each case, the material was cDNA or gDNA derived from T cells, B-cell-depleted T cells, or PBMCs.

Germline V gives CDR1 DFQATT, CDR2 SNEGSKA (reference sequence). The CDR3 totals 15 residues. The V end was cut by 3 bases, the J end by 2 bases, with 16 bases between. This clone occurred once. TCRdb's table, derived via immunoSEQ multiplex PCR, lists solely in-frame clones and lacks some. The table records under 65,000 clones, approximately 90% of them present only once. The source is a man aged 60 to 69 with acute or convalescent COVID-19. The sample comprised peripheral blood. V usage is TRBV20-1 and J usage is TRBJ1-2; D is possibly TRBD1 (6 bases). This CDR3 reads CSASAGGMGNYGYTF. CDR3 DNA: TGCAGTGCTAGTGCGGGGGGCATGGGGAACTATGGCTACACCTTC.